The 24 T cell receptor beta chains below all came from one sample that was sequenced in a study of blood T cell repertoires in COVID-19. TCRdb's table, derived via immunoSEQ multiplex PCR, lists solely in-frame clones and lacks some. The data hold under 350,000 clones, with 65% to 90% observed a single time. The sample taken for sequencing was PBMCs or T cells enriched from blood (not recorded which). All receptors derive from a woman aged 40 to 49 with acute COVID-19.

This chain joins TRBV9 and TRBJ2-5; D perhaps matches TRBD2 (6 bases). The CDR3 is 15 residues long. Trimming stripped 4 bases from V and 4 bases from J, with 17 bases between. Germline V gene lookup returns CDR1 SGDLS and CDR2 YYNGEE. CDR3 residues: CASSPRGTGTETQYF. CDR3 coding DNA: TGTGCCAGCAGCCCCCGGGGGACGGGGACAGAGACCCAGTACTTC.

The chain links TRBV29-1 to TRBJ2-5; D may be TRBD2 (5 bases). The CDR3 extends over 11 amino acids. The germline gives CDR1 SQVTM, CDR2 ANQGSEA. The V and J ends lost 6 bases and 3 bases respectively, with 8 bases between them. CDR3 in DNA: TGCAGCGTCGCTAGCAAAGAGACCCAGTACTTC. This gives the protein CSVASKETQYF.

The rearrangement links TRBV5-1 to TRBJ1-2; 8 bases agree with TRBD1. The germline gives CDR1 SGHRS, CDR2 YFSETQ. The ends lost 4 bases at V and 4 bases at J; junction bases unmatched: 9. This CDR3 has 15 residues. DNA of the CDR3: TGCGCCAGCAGCGGAGGGACAGGCGAACGCTATGGCTACACCTTC. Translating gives CASSGGTGERYGYTF.

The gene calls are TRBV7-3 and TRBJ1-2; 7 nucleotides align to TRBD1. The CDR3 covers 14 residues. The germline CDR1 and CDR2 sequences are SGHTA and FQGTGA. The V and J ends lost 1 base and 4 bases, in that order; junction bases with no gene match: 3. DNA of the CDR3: TGTGCCAGCAGCTTAAACCCAGGGGGCTATGGCTACACCTTC. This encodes CASSLNPGGYGYTF.

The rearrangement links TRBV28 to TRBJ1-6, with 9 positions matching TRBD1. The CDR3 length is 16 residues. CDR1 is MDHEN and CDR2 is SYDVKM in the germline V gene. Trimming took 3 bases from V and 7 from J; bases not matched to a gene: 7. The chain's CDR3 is CASSFLGQGYNSPLHF. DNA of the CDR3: TGTGCCAGCAGTTTTTTGGGACAGGGATACAATTCACCCCTCCACTTT.

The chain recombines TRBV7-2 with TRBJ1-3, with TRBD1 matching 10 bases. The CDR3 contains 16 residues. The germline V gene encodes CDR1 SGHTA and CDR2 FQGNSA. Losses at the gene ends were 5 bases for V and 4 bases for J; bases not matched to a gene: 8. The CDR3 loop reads CASSGRQGASGNTIYF. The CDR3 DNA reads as TGTGCCAGCAGCGGCAGACAGGGGGCGTCGGGAAACACCATATATTTT.

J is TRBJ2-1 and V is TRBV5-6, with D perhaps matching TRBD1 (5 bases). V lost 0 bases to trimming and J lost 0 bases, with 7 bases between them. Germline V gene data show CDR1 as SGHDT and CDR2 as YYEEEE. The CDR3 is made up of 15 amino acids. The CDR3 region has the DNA TGTGCCAGCAGCTTGGGACAGCCCTCCTACAATGAGCAGTTCTTC. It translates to CASSLGQPSYNEQFF.

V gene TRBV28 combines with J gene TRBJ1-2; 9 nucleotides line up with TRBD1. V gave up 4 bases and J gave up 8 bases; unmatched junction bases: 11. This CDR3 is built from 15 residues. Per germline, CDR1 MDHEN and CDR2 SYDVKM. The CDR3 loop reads CASSSGQGKLSGYTF. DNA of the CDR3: TGTGCCAGCAGTTCGGGACAGGGTAAATTAAGCGGCTACACCTTC.

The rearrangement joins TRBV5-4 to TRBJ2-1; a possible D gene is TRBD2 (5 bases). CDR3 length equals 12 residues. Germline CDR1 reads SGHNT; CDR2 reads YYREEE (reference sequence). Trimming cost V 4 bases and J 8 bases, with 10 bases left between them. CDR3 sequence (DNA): TGTGCCAGCAGCCATACTAGTCATGAGCAGTTCTTC. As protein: CASSHTSHEQFF.

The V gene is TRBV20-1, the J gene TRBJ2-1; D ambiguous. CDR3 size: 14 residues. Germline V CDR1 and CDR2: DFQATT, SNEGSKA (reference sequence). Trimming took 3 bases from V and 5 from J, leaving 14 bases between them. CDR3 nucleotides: TGCAGTGCTAGTGGAAGCCGACGGGACAATGAGCAGTTCTTC. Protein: CSASGSRRDNEQFF.

CDR3 residues: CASSLIPGQGEDTEAFF. The CDR3 nucleotides read TGTGCCAGCAGTTTGATCCCGGGACAGGGGGAGGACACTGAAGCTTTCTTT. The V call is TRBV6-9, the J call TRBJ1-1, with 11 nucleotides matching TRBD1. The CDR3 is 17 residues long. After removal of 4 bases from V and 3 bases from J, the junction contained 10 bases not matched to a gene. Germline V gene lookup returns CDR1 MNHGY and CDR2 SVAAGI.

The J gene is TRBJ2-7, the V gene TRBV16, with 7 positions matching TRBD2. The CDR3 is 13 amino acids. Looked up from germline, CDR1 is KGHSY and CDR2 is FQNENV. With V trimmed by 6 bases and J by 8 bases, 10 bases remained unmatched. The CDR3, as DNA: TGTGCCAGCAGTCTAGCGGCCTTAGAAAAGCAGTACTTC. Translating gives CASSLAALEKQYF.

The CDR3 sequence is CASSEGHTLTGELFF. For the CDR3, the DNA is TGTGCCAGCAGCGAGGGACACACCCTCACCGGGGAGCTGTTTTTT. The gene calls are TRBV9 and TRBJ2-2; D is possibly TRBD1 (6 bases). Between the trimmed V and J ends, which lost 3 bases and 4 bases, there was a span of 13 bases. Germline lookup yields CDR1 SGDLS and CDR2 YYNGEE. This CDR3 comprises 15 residues. Full variable domain (remainder filled in from reference TRBV9 and TRBJ2-2): DSGVTQTPKHLITATGQRVTLRCSPRSGDLSVYWYQQSLDQGLQFLIQYYNGEERAKGNILERFSAQQFPDLHSELNLSSLELGDSALYFCASSEGHTLTGELFFGEGSRLTVL.

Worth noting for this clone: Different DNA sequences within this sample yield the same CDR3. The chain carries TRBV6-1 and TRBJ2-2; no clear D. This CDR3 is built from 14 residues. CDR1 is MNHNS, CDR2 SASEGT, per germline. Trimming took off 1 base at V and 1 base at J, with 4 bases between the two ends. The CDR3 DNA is TGTGCCAGCAGTGAAGGCAGGAACACCGGGGAGCTGTTTTTT. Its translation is CASSEGRNTGELFF.

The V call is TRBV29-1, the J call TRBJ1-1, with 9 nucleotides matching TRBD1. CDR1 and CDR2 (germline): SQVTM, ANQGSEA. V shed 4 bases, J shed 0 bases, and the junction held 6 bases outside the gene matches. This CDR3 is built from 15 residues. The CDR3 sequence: CSVGRTGAVNTEAFF. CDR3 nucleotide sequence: TGCAGCGTTGGTCGGACAGGGGCGGTGAACACTGAAGCTTTCTTT.

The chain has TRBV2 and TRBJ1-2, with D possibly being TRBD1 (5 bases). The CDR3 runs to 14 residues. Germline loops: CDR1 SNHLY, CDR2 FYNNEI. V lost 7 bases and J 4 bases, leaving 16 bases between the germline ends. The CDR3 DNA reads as TGTGCCAGCATTCGGCAGGGAACATCCTATGGCTACACCTTC. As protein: CASIRQGTSYGYTF.

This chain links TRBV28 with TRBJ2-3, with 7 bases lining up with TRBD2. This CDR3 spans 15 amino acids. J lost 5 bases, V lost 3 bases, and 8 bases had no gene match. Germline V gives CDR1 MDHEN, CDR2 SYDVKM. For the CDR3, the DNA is TGTGCCAGCAGTTTGGGGGGGATCGTGAGAGATACGCAGTATTTT. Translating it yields CASSLGGIVRDTQYF.

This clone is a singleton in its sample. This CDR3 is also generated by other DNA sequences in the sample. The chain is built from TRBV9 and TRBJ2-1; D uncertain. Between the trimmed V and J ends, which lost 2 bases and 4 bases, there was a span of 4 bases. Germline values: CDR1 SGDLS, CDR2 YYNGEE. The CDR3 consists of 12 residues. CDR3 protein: CASSVTYNEQFF. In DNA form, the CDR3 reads TGTGCCAGCAGCGTTACTTACAATGAGCAGTTCTTC. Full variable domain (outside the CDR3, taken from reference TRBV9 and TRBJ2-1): DSGVTQTPKHLITATGQRVTLRCSPRSGDLSVYWYQQSLDQGLQFLIQYYNGEERAKGNILERFSAQQFPDLHSELNLSSLELGDSALYFCASSVTYNEQFFGPGTRLTVL.

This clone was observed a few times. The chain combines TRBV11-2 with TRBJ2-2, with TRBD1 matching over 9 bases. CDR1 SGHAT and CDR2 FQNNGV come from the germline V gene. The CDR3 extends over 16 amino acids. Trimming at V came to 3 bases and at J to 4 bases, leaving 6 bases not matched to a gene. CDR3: CASSLGTGSSTGELFF. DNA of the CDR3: TGTGCCAGCAGCTTGGGGACAGGGTCGTCCACCGGGGAGCTGTTTTTT.

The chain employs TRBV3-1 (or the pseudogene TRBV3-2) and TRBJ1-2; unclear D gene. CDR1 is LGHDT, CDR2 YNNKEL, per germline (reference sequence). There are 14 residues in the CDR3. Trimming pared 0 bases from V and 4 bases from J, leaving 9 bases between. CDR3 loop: CASSQDEAAYGYTF. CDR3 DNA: TGTGCCAGCAGCCAAGATGAGGCAGCCTATGGCTACACCTTC.

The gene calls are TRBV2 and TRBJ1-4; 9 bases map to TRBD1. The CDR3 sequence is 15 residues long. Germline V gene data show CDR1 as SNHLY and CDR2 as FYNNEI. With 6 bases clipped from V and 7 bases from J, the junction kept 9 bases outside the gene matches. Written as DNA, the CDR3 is TGTGCCAGCAGAGGTGACAGGGGGAGGGTTGAAAAACTGTTTTTT. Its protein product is CASRGDRGRVEKLFF. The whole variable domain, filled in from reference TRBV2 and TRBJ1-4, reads EPEVTQTPSHQVTQMGQEVILRCVPISNHLYFYWYRQILGQKVEFLVSFYNNEISEKSEIFDDQFSVERPDGSNFTLKIRSTKLEDSAMYFCASRGDRGRVEKLFFGSGTQLSVL.

CDR3: CASSPGGASTGELFF. The DNA for the CDR3 is TGTGCCAGCAGCCCGGGGGGAGCGAGCACCGGGGAGCTGTTTTTT. The chain recombines TRBV7-3 with TRBJ2-2, with 7 bases identical to TRBD2. V lost 5 bases and J lost 4; bases outside the gene matches: 7. Germline V gene lookup returns CDR1 SGHTA and CDR2 FQGTGA. This CDR3 has 15 residues.

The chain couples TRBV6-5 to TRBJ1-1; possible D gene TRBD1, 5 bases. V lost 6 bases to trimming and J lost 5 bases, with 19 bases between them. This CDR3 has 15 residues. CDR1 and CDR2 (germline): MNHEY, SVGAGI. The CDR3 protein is CASSPWGGVGTEAFF. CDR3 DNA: TGTGCCAGCAGCCCCTGGGGGGGGGTAGGGACTGAAGCTTTCTTT.

The CDR3 coding sequence is TGTGCCAGCAGCCGGACTAACACAGATACGCAGTATTTT. Amino acid sequence: CASSRTNTDTQYF. This sequence joins TRBV7-2 and TRBJ2-3; tentative D call: TRBD2 (6 bases). The germline V gene encodes CDR1 SGHTA and CDR2 FQGNSA. The CDR3 covers 13 residues. Trimming removed 5 bases from V and 2 bases from J, with 8 bases in between.